Given below is one T cell receptor (beta chain) in context. Original analysis: The authors estimated nucleated cell counts from reference gene primer amplification. The data were produced by immunoSEQ multiplex PCR, yet TCRdb's version contains in-frame clones alone and is incomplete. V, J and clone size reflect that table, while D and trimming were determined from the DNA. The sample has over 95,000 clones; about 83% are singletons. This sample was taken from a study of blood T cell repertoires in COVID-19. Study overall: The study drew acute and convalescent COVID-19 samples from the United States, Italy and Spain. PBMCs, B-cell-depleted T cells, or T cells provided the cDNA or gDNA that made up the material.

The sequence came from a man between 65 and 85 years old with active or convalescent COVID-19. The sequencing input was peripheral blood.

CDR3 in amino acids: CAWSPGYTEAFF. The CDR3 DNA sequence: TGTGCCTGGAGTCCGGGGTACACTGAAGCTTTCTTT. The chain has TRBV30 and TRBJ1-1; D unclear. V was clipped by 2 bases and J by 3 bases, with 7 bases between them. There are 12 residues in the CDR3. The germline V gene encodes CDR1 GTSNPN and CDR2 SVGIG (reference sequence).